This T cell receptor (beta chain) was identified during a study of PD-L1 blockade in urothelial cancer. On the study more broadly: Patients started atezolizumab at some point between 2013 and 2015, 1,200 mg intravenously every 3 weeks.

Indicated time point: peripheral blood 6 weeks after treatment start. Each patient gave between 1 and 8 samples, pretreatment and on-treatment. This CDR3 contains 13 residues. Germline lookup yields CDR1 MNHEY and CDR2 SVGAGI. Between the trimmed V and J ends, which lost 7 bases and 9 bases, there was a span of 18 bases. Added to each PCR by spiking were synthetic TCR analog templates. Assay: immunoSEQ multiplex PCR; the TCRdb copy retains only in-frame clones and omits some. This table has approximately 91,000 clones, around four fifths appearing once. The genes are TRBV6-5 and TRBJ1-1, with D perhaps TRBD1 (6 bases). The starting material was PBMCs, obtained around atezolizumab (anti-PD-L1) treatment. This sequence was found in a man between 65 and 85 years old with urothelial cancer. The chain's CDR3 is CASTWTESGKAFF. For the CDR3, the DNA is TGTGCCAGCACCTGGACAGAATCCGGCAAAGCTTTCTTT.